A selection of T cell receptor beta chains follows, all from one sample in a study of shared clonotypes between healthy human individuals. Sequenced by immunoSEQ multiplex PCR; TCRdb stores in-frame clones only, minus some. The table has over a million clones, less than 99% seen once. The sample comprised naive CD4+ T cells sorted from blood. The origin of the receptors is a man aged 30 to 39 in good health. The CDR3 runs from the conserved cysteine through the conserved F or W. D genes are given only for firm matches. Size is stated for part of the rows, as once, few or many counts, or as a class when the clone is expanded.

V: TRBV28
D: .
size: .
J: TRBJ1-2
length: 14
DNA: TGTGCCAGCAAACGGGACCCTACCTCCTATGGCTACACCTTC
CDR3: CASKRDPTSYGYTF

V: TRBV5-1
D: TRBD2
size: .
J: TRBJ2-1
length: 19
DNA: TGCGCCAGCAGCCCCCCCTTGCGGGAGGGCCTTAGGTTCTACAATGAGCAGTTCTTC
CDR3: CASSPPLREGLRFYNEQFF

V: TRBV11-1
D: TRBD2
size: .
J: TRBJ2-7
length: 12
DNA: TGTGCCAGCAGCTTCGGACTAGCCGAGCAGTACTTC
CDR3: CASSFGLAEQYF

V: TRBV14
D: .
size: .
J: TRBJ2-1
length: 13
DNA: TGTGCCAGCAGCCGGAGCTCCTACAATGAGCAGTTCTTC
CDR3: CASSRSSYNEQFF

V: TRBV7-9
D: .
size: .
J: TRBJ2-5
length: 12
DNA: TGTGCCAGCAGCCGTTTCCAAGAGACCCAGTACTTC
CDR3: CASSRFQETQYF

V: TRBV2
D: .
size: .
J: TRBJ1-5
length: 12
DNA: TGTGCCAGTCAGGAAGGGCATCAGCCCCAGCATTTT
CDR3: CASQEGHQPQHF

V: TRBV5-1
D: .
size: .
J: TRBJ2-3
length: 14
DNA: TGCGCCAGCAGCGGCGGACACCCCACAGATACGCAGTATTTT
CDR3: CASSGGHPTDTQYF

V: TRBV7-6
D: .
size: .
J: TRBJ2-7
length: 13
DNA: TGTGCCAGCAGCCCAGGACACGTTTACGAGCAGTACTTC
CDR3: CASSPGHVYEQYF

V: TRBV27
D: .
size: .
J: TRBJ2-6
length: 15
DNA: TGTGCCAGCAGTTTTGGCTCCTCTGGGGCCAACGTCCTGACTTTC
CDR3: CASSFGSSGANVLTF

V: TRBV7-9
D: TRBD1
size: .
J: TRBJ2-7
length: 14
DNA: TGTGCCAGCAGCTTAGGGACAGGCTCATACGAGCAGTACTTC
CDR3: CASSLGTGSYEQYF

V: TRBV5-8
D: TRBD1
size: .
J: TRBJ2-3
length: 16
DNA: TGTGCCAGCAGCCTGGGGACAGGGATAAGAAGAGATACGCAGTATTTT
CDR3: CASSLGTGIRRDTQYF

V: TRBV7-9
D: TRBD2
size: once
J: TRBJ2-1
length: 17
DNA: TGTGCCAGCAGCTTCGGACTAGCGGGTCCATCCTACAATGAGCAGTTCTTC
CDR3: CASSFGLAGPSYNEQFF

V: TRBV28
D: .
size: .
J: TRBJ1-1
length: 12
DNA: TGTGCCAGCAGGTCCCTGGGGACTGAAGCTTTCTTT
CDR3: CASRSLGTEAFF

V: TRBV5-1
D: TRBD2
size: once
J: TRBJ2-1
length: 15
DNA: TGCGCCGTCCCGGTCTTAGCGGGAGAAGGGGGAGAGCAGTTCTTC
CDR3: CAVPVLAGEGGEQFF

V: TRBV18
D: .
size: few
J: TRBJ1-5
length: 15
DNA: TGTGCCAGCTCACCACCGGGGCAGGGGAATCAGCCCCAGCATTTT
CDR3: CASSPPGQGNQPQHF

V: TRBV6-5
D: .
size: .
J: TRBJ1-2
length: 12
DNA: TGTGCCAGCACCCGACTCGGGGATGGCTACACCTTC
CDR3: CASTRLGDGYTF

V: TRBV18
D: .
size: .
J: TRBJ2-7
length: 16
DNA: TGTGCCAGCTCCTTCTACACACAGGGAGGAGATCACGAGCAGTACTTC
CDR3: CASSFYTQGGDHEQYF

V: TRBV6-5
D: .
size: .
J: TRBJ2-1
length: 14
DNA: TGTGCCAGCAGAAAATATTACTCAAACAATGAGCAGTTCTTC
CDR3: CASRKYYSNNEQFF

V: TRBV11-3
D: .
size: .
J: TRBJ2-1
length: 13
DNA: TGTGCCAGCACGCCAAGGGCGGGGAGTGAGCAGTTCTTC
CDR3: CASTPRAGSEQFF

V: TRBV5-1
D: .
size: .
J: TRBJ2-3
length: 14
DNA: TGCGCCAGCAGCCAAGGACTGGGCACAGATACGCAGTATTTT
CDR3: CASSQGLGTDTQYF

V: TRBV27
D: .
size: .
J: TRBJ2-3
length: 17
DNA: TGTGCCAGCAGTTTAAAACCAGGACCATCCTACACAGATACGCAGTATTTT
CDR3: CASSLKPGPSYTDTQYF

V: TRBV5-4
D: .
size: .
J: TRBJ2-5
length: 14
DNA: TGTGCCAGCAGCTTGGGCGGAAATGCGGAGACCCAGTACTTC
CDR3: CASSLGGNAETQYF

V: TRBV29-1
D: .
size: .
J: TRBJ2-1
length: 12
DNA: TGCAGCGTAAGCGTATCGGGCAATGAGCAGTTCTTC
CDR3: CSVSVSGNEQFF

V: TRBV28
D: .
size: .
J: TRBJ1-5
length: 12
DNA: TGTGCCAGCAGTTTGCGGAACCAGCCCCAGCATTTT
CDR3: CASSLRNQPQHF

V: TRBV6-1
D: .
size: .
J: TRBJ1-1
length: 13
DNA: TGTGCCAGCAGTGAATGGCCCTTTACTGAAGCTTTCTTT
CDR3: CASSEWPFTEAFF

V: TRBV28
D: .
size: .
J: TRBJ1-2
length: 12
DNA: TGTGCCAGCAGCTCCTGGTATGGGGGCTACACCTTC
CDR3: CASSSWYGGYTF

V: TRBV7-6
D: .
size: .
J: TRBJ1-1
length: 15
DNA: TGTGCCAGCAGCCCCAACCTTGAGGGCCCCACTGAAGCTTTCTTT
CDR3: CASSPNLEGPTEAFF

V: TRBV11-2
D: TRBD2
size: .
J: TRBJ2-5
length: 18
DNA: TGTGCCAGCAGCTTAGTTATTGGTAGCGGGAGTTTCGAAGAGACCCAGTACTTC
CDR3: CASSLVIGSGSFEETQYF

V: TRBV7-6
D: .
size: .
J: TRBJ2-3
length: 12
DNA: TGTGCCAGCAGAAACATCCTAGGTACGCAGTATTTT
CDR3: CASRNILGTQYF

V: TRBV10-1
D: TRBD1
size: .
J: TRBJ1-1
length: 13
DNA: TGCGCCAGCACTAACAGGGGGAACACTGAAGCTTTCTTT
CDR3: CASTNRGNTEAFF

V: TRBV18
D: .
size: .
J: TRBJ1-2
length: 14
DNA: TGTGCCAGCTCACCCTCAGGAGACAACTATGGCTACACCTTC
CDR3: CASSPSGDNYGYTF

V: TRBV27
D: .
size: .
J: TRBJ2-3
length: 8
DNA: TGTGCCACCCATACGCAGTATTTT
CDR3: CATHTQYF

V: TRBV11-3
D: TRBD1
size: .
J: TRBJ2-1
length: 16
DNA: TGTGCCAGCAGCTTGGGCAGGGGGCATACTTACAATGAGCAGTTCTTC
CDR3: CASSLGRGHTYNEQFF